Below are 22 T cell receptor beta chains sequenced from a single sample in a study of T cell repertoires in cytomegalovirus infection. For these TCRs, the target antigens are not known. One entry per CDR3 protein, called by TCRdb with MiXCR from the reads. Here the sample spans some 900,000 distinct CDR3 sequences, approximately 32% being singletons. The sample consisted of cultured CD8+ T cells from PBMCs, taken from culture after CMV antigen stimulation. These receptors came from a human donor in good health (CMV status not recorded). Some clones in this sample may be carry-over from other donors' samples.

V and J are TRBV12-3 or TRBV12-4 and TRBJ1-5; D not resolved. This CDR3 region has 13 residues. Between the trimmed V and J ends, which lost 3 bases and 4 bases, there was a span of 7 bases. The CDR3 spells CASSFTRNQPQHF. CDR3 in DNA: TGTGCCAGCAGTTTTACCCGGAATCAGCCCCAGCATTTT.

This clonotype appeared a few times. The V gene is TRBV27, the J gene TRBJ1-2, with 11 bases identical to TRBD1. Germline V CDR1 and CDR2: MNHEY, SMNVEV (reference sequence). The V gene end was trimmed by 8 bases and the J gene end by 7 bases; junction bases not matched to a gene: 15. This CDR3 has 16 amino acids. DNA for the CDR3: TGTGCCAGCGGAACGTCCGGGACAGGGGGTCTAGGTGGCTACACCTTC. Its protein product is CASGTSGTGGLGGYTF.

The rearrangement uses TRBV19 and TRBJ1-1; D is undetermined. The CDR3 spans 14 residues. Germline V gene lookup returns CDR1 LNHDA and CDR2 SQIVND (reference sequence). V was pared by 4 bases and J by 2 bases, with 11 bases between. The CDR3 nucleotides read TGTGCCAGTAGTAAGGAGCGCCTCAACACTGAAGCTTTCTTT. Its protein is CASSKERLNTEAFF.

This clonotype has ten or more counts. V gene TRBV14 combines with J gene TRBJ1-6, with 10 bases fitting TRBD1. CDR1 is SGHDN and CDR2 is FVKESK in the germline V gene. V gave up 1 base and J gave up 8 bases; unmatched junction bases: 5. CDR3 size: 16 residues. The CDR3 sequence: CASSQGRDRGYSPLHF. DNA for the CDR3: TGTGCCAGCAGCCAAGGCCGGGACAGGGGATATTCACCCCTCCACTTT.

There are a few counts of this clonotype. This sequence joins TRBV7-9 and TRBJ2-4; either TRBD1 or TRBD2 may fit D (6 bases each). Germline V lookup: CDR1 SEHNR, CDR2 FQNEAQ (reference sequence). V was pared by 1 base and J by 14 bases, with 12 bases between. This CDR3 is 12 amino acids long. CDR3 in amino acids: CASSLGNREEYF. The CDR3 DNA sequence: TGTGCCAGCAGCTTAGGAAACAGGGAGGAGTACTTC.

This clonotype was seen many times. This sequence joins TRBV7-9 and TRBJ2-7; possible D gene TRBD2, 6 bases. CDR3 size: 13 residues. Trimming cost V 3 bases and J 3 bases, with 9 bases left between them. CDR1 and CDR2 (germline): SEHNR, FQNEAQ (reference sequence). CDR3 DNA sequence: TGTGCCAGCAGCTTGGCGGGATTCTACGAGCAGTACTTC. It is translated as CASSLAGFYEQYF.

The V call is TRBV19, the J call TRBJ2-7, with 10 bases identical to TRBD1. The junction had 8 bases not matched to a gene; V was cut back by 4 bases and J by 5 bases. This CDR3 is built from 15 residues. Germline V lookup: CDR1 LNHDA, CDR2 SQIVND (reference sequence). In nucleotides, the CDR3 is TGTGCCAGTAGTACTTGGACAGGGGGAGGGAACGAGCAGTACGTC. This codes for CASSTWTGGGNEQYV.

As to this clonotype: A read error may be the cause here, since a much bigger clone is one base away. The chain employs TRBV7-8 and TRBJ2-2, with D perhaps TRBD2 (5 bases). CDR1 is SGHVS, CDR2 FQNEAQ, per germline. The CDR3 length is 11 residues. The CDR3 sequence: CAISVAGVLFF. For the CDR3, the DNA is TGTGCCATTTCAGTGGCCGGGGTGCTGTTTTTT. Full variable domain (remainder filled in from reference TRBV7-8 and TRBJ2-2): GAGVSQSPRYKVAKRGQDVALRCDPISGHVSLFWYQQALGQGPEFLTYFQNEAQLDKSGLPSDRFFAERPEGSVSTLKIQRTQQEDSAVYLCAISVAGVLFFGEGSRLTVL.

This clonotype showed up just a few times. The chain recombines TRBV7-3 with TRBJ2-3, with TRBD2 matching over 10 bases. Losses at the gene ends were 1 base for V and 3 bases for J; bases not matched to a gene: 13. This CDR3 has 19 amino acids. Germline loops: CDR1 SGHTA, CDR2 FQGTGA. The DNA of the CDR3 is TGTGCCAGCAGCTTAATCTCGTCGCGGTCTAGCGGGGGAACAGATACGCAGTATTTT. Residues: CASSLISSRSSGGTDTQYF.

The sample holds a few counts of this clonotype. The CDR3 loop is CASRGTGLQETQYF. CDR3 DNA: TGTGCCAGCAGGGGGACAGGGCTACAAGAGACCCAGTACTTC. The J gene is TRBJ2-5, the V gene TRBV6-1; 9 nucleotides match TRBD1. Germline assignment: CDR1 MNHNS and CDR2 SASEGT. This CDR3 spans 14 amino acids. With V trimmed by 6 bases and J by 2 bases, 4 bases remained unmatched.

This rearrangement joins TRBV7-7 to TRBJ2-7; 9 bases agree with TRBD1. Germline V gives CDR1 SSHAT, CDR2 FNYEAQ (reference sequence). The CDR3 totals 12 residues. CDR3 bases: TGTGCTAGCAGCCCCGGACAGGGGCCTTTGTACGTC. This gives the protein CASSPGQGPLYV.

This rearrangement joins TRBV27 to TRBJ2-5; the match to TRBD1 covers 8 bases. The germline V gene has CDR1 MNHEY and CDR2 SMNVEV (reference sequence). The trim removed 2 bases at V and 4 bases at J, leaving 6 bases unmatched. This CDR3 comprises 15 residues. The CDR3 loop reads CASSLGPGTGETQYF. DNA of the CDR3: TGTGCCAGCAGTTTAGGGCCCGGGACAGGAGAGACCCAGTACTTC.

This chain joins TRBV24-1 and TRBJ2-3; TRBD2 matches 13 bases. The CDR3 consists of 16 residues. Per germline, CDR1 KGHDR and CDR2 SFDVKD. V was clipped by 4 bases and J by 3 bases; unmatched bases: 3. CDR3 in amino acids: CATSDRLAGGTDTQYF. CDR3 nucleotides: TGTGCCACCAGTGACCGACTAGCGGGGGGAACAGATACGCAGTATTTT.

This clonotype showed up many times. The CDR3 bases are TGTGCCAGCAGCAGTCCGGGACAGTATAACTATGGCTACACCTTC. Protein sequence: CASSSPGQYNYGYTF. The J gene is TRBJ1-2, the V gene TRBV7-2; TRBD1 aligns across 7 bases. Per the germline V gene, CDR1 is SGHTA and CDR2 is FQGNSA. With V trimmed by 5 bases and J by 1 base, 7 bases remained unmatched. This CDR3 contains 15 residues.

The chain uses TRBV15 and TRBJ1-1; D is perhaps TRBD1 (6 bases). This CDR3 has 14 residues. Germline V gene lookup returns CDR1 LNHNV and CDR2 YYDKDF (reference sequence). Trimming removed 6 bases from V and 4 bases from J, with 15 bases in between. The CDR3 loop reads CATSVYRAGTEAFF. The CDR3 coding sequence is TGTGCCACCAGTGTTTACAGGGCGGGCACTGAAGCTTTCTTT. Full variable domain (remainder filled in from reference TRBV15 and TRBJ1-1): DAMVIQNPRYQVTQFGKPVTLSCSQTLNHNVMYWYQQKSSQAPKLLFHYYDKDFNNEADTPDNFQSRRPNTSFCFLDIRSPGLGDTAMYLCATSVYRAGTEAFFGQGTRLTVV.

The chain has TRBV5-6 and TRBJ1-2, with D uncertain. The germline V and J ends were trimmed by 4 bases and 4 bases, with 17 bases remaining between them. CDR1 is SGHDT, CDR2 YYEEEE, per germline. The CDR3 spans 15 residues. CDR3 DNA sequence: TGTGCCAGCAGCCCCGCGGCCCTGCATATCTATGGCTACACCTTC. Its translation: CASSPAALHIYGYTF.

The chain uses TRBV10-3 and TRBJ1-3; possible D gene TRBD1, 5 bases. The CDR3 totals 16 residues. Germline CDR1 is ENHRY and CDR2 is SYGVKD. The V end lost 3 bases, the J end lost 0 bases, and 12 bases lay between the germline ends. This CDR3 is CAISESMGGSGNTIYF. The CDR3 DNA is TGTGCCATCAGTGAAAGTATGGGGGGCTCTGGAAACACCATATATTTT.

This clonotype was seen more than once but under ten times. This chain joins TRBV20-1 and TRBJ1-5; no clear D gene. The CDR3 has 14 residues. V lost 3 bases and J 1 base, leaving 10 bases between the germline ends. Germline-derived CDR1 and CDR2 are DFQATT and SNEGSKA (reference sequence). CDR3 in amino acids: CSASEEYSNQPQHF. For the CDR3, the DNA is TGCAGTGCTAGTGAGGAGTACAGCAATCAGCCCCAGCATTTT.

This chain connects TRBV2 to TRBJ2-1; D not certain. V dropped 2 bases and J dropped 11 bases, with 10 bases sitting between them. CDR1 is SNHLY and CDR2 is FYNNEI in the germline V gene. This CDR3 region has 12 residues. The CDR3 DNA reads TGTGCCAGCAGTGAACCCTACCAGAAGCAGTTCTTC. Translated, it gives CASSEPYQKQFF.

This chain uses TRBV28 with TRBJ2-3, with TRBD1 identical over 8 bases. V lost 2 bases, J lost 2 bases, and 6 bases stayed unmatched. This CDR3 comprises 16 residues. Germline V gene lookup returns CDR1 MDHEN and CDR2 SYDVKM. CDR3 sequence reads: CASSLDWTGYTDTQYF. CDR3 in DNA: TGTGCCAGCAGTTTAGACTGGACAGGGTACACAGATACGCAGTATTTT.

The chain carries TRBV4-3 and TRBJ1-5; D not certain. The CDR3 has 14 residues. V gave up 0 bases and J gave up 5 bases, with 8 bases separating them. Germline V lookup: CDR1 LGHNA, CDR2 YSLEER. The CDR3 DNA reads TGCGCCAGCAGCCAAGATCGAAGTCATCAGCCCCAGCATTTT. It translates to CASSQDRSHQPQHF.

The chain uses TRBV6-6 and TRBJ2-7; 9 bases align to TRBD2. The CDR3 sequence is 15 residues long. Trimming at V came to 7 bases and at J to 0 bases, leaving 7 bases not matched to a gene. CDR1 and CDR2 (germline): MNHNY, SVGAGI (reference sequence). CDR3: CASKQLAGPSYEQYF. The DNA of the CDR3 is TGTGCCAGCAAACAACTAGCGGGCCCCTCCTACGAGCAGTACTTC.